The rows below give T cell receptor beta chains drawn from one sample of a study of early T cells in non-severe SARS-CoV-2 infection. TCRdb fed the 5' RACE reads into MiXCR, producing one record per CDR3 protein. The sample includes under 65,000 distinct CDR3 sequences, roughly 13% seen only once; the top ten take roughly 8.8%. The sequencing used whole blood, collected at baseline. The receptors derive from an adult who was a healthcare worker with PCR-confirmed SARS-CoV-2 infection or an uninfected control (not recorded which). The CDR3 runs from the conserved cysteine through the conserved F or W. Fields, in order: clone size, D gene, J gene, V gene, CDR3 DNA, CDR3 protein. The D gene is left open where the match is weak. A row's size may be missing; if present it is once, few, many or a size class.

clone size: NA
D gene: TRBD1
J gene: TRBJ1-1
V gene: TRBV5-4
CDR3 DNA: TGTGCCAGCTTTTATACAGGGGGCATTCTGGACACTGAAGCTTTCTTT
CDR3 protein: CASFYTGGILDTEAFF

clone size: many
D gene: TRBD2
J gene: TRBJ2-1
V gene: TRBV7-7
CDR3 DNA: TGTGCTAGCAGCCCCGGGGCGGGGGGCAACAATGAGCAGTTCTTC
CDR3 protein: CASSPGAGGNNEQFF

clone size: NA
D gene: NA
J gene: TRBJ1-6
V gene: TRBV2
CDR3 DNA: TGTGCCAGCAGTCCCCTTCGGGATAATTCACCCCTCCACTTT
CDR3 protein: CASSPLRDNSPLHF

clone size: many
D gene: NA
J gene: TRBJ1-4
V gene: TRBV12-3/TRBV12-4
CDR3 DNA: TGTGCCAGCAGTTTTGGCGAAAAACTGTTTTTT
CDR3 protein: CASSFGEKLFF

clone size: few
D gene: NA
J gene: TRBJ2-2
V gene: TRBV5-1
CDR3 DNA: TGTGCCAGCAGCTCGACCAACATGTACACCGGGGAGCTGTTTTTT
CDR3 protein: CASSSTNMYTGELFF

clone size: NA
D gene: TRBD2
J gene: TRBJ2-1
V gene: TRBV4-3
CDR3 DNA: TGCGCCAGCAGCCAGGAGGGACTAGCGGTCTACAATGAGCAGTTCTTC
CDR3 protein: CASSQEGLAVYNEQFF

clone size: few
D gene: NA
J gene: TRBJ1-1
V gene: TRBV7-8
CDR3 DNA: TGTGCCAGCAGCTTAGCGGTGGGCAGGAACACTGAAGCTTTCTTT
CDR3 protein: CASSLAVGRNTEAFF

clone size: many
D gene: TRBD2
J gene: TRBJ2-7
V gene: TRBV5-1
CDR3 DNA: TGCGCCAGCTCCAACCTAACTAGCGCCATCTCCTACGAGCAGTACTTC
CDR3 protein: CASSNLTSAISYEQYF

clone size: few
D gene: NA
J gene: TRBJ2-7
V gene: TRBV28
CDR3 DNA: TGTGCCAGCACCCTAGAGGGACTTTCTTACGAGCAGTACTTC
CDR3 protein: CASTLEGLSYEQYF

clone size: few
D gene: NA
J gene: TRBJ1-4
V gene: TRBV19
CDR3 DNA: TGTGCCAGTAGTATATACGGCAGGGAGGATGAAAAACTGTTTTTT
CDR3 protein: CASSIYGREDEKLFF

clone size: NA
D gene: TRBD2
J gene: TRBJ2-7
V gene: TRBV20-1
CDR3 DNA: TGCAGTGCTAGATCCGACCCGACTAGCGGGACTCCCTACGAGCAGTACTTC
CDR3 protein: CSARSDPTSGTPYEQYF

clone size: many
D gene: TRBD1
J gene: TRBJ1-5
V gene: TRBV2
CDR3 DNA: TGTGCCAGCAGTGTAATAGGACAGGGGGCCCAGCATTTT
CDR3 protein: CASSVIGQGAQHF

clone size: few
D gene: NA
J gene: TRBJ2-3
V gene: TRBV7-9
CDR3 DNA: TGTGCCAGCAGTACCGGGAGTCACACAGATACGCAGTATTTT
CDR3 protein: CASSTGSHTDTQYF

clone size: NA
D gene: NA
J gene: TRBJ1-4
V gene: TRBV18
CDR3 DNA: TGTGCCAGCGCAGCGGGGTTTATTGAAAAACTGTTTTTT
CDR3 protein: CASAAGFIEKLFF

clone size: NA
D gene: TRBD2
J gene: TRBJ2-5
V gene: TRBV5-1
CDR3 DNA: TGCGCCAGTAGCGGGGGGGCCTACCAAGAGACCCAGTACTTC
CDR3 protein: CASSGGAYQETQYF

clone size: NA
D gene: NA
J gene: TRBJ2-7
V gene: TRBV25-1
CDR3 DNA: TGTGCCAGTGATAGCTGGGGCTCCTACGAGCAGTACTTC
CDR3 protein: CASDSWGSYEQYF

clone size: few
D gene: NA
J gene: TRBJ1-2
V gene: TRBV2
CDR3 DNA: TGTGCCAGCCCAGGGCAGCTCTCCTATGGCTACACCTTC
CDR3 protein: CASPGQLSYGYTF

clone size: NA
D gene: NA
J gene: TRBJ2-3
V gene: TRBV5-1
CDR3 DNA: TGCGCCAGCCTACTCGGACCTAGGGCAGATACGCAGTATTTT
CDR3 protein: CASLLGPRADTQYF

clone size: few
D gene: TRBD2
J gene: TRBJ2-2
V gene: TRBV5-1
CDR3 DNA: TGCGCCAGCAGCGGGGGACTAGCGGGAGGGCCCTCCGGGGAGCTGTTTTTT
CDR3 protein: CASSGGLAGGPSGELFF

clone size: few
D gene: NA
J gene: TRBJ1-2
V gene: TRBV3-1
CDR3 DNA: TGTGCCAGCAGCCGCTTCTTTGAGGCTGGCTACACCTTC
CDR3 protein: CASSRFFEAGYTF

clone size: few
D gene: NA
J gene: TRBJ2-3
V gene: TRBV5-1
CDR3 DNA: TGCGCCAGCAGCTTGAGCAGGACTCTCACAGATACGCAGTATTTT
CDR3 protein: CASSLSRTLTDTQYF

clone size: many
D gene: NA
J gene: TRBJ1-2
V gene: TRBV4-2
CDR3 DNA: TGTGCCAGCAGCCAAGCTCTCGGAACTAACTATGGCTACACCTTC
CDR3 protein: CASSQALGTNYGYTF

clone size: NA
D gene: TRBD2
J gene: TRBJ2-3
V gene: TRBV4-2
CDR3 DNA: TGTGCCAGCAGCCAAGTAGCGGCGGGGGGTAGAGATACGCAGTATTTT
CDR3 protein: CASSQVAAGGRDTQYF

clone size: NA
D gene: TRBD1
J gene: TRBJ2-7
V gene: TRBV19
CDR3 DNA: TGTGCCAGTAGCCCAGGGACAGCCTACGAGCAGTACTTC
CDR3 protein: CASSPGTAYEQYF

clone size: few
D gene: NA
J gene: TRBJ1-1
V gene: TRBV7-2
CDR3 DNA: TGTGCCAGCAGCTTAGCCCCGAGGGGGTTGAACACTGAAGCTTTCTTT
CDR3 protein: CASSLAPRGLNTEAFF

clone size: NA
D gene: NA
J gene: TRBJ2-3
V gene: TRBV6-1
CDR3 DNA: TGTGCCAGCAGTGGCGGGGCTAGGGCGGGGACGCAGTATTTT
CDR3 protein: CASSGGARAGTQYF

clone size: many
D gene: NA
J gene: TRBJ2-3
V gene: TRBV11-2
CDR3 DNA: TGTGCCAGCAGCTCGGACTACACAGATACGCAGTATTTT
CDR3 protein: CASSSDYTDTQYF